These T cell receptor beta chains were read from a single sample in a study of immune characterization of retroperitoneal liposarcoma. TCRdb re-derived calls from the PCR reads in MiXCR, one entry per CDR3 protein. The data show some 10,000 distinct CDR3 sequences, about a quarter seen once. The sequenced sample consisted of tumor tissue. The receptors originated from a female donor with retroperitoneal liposarcoma. The CDR3 runs from the conserved cysteine through the conserved F or W. The order of the fields is D gene, J gene, clone size, V gene, CDR3 protein, CDR3 DNA. A D gene is named only where the DNA matches it firmly. Not every row has a clone size; where given, it reads once, few, many or a size class.

D gene: -
J gene: TRBJ2-1
clone size: few
V gene: TRBV15
CDR3 protein: CATSRDIRKSYNEQFF
CDR3 DNA: TGTGCCACCAGCAGAGATATAAGAAAATCCTACAATGAGCAGTTCTTC

D gene: -
J gene: TRBJ2-1
clone size: medium-sized
V gene: TRBV6-6
CDR3 protein: CASSYRRTGVPQFF
CDR3 DNA: TGTGCCAGCAGTTACCGACGCACGGGGGTGCCCCAGTTCTTC

D gene: -
J gene: TRBJ2-1
clone size: -
V gene: TRBV12-3/TRBV12-4
CDR3 protein: CASRPRTSQETQFF
CDR3 DNA: TGTGCCAGCAGACCCCGGACTTCACAGGAGACCCAGTTCTTC

D gene: -
J gene: TRBJ2-6
clone size: few
V gene: TRBV6-1
CDR3 protein: CASVWFGAGANVLTF
CDR3 DNA: TGTGCCAGCGTGTGGTTCGGGGCTGGGGCCAACGTCCTGACTTTC

D gene: TRBD2
J gene: TRBJ2-1
clone size: medium-sized
V gene: TRBV6-1
CDR3 protein: CASSETSGGYNEQFF
CDR3 DNA: TGTGCCAGCAGTGAAACTAGCGGGGGTTACAATGAGCAGTTCTTC

D gene: TRBD1
J gene: TRBJ2-7
clone size: medium-sized
V gene: TRBV6-1
CDR3 protein: CASSEGQGAYEQYF
CDR3 DNA: TGTGCCAGCAGTGAAGGACAGGGGGCATACGAGCAGTACTTC

D gene: -
J gene: TRBJ2-5
clone size: many
V gene: TRBV6-1
CDR3 protein: CASSLPTGLEETQYF
CDR3 DNA: TGTGCCAGCAGTCTGCCAACAGGGTTGGAAGAGACCCAGTACTTC

D gene: -
J gene: TRBJ2-5
clone size: many
V gene: TRBV12-3/TRBV12-4
CDR3 protein: CASSFGRETQYF
CDR3 DNA: TGTGCCAGCAGTTTCGGCCGAGAGACCCAGTACTTC

D gene: TRBD2
J gene: TRBJ2-1
clone size: many
V gene: TRBV7-6
CDR3 protein: CASSLEEVRGAQFF
CDR3 DNA: TGTGCTAGCAGCTTAGAGGAGGTGCGGGGGGCCCAGTTCTTC

D gene: -
J gene: TRBJ2-3
clone size: few
V gene: TRBV11-3
CDR3 protein: CASSSAGNTDTQYF
CDR3 DNA: TGTGCCAGCAGCTCGGCAGGGAACACAGATACGCAGTATTTT

D gene: TRBD2
J gene: TRBJ2-1
clone size: -
V gene: TRBV6-1
CDR3 protein: CASSYEGLAGPLGEQFF
CDR3 DNA: TGTGCCAGCAGTTATGAGGGACTAGCGGGACCTTTAGGTGAGCAGTTCTTC

D gene: -
J gene: TRBJ1-4
clone size: -
V gene: TRBV6-8
CDR3 protein: CASSPGWSNEKLFF
CDR3 DNA: TGTGCCAGCAGCCCCGGATGGAGTAATGAAAAACTGTTTTTT

D gene: -
J gene: TRBJ2-7
clone size: medium-sized
V gene: TRBV7-2
CDR3 protein: CASSLRPLFEQYF
CDR3 DNA: TGTGCCAGCAGCTTACGCCCTCTGTTCGAGCAGTACTTC

D gene: TRBD2
J gene: TRBJ2-5
clone size: medium-sized
V gene: TRBV11-3
CDR3 protein: CASSLSRLAGAGETQYF
CDR3 DNA: TGTGCCAGCAGCTTATCTCGTCTAGCGGGAGCGGGAGAGACCCAGTACTTC

D gene: TRBD1
J gene: TRBJ2-5
clone size: few
V gene: TRBV7-3
CDR3 protein: CASSRTGAEETQYF
CDR3 DNA: TGTGCCAGCAGCCGGACAGGGGCCGAAGAGACCCAGTACTTC

D gene: TRBD2
J gene: TRBJ2-1
clone size: many
V gene: TRBV11-2
CDR3 protein: CASSLLAGPQETQFF
CDR3 DNA: TGTGCCAGCAGCTTACTAGCGGGGCCCCAAGAGACCCAGTTCTTC

D gene: -
J gene: TRBJ1-2
clone size: once
V gene: TRBV6-1
CDR3 protein: CANSPTANYGYTF
CDR3 DNA: TGTGCCAACAGCCCGACAGCTAACTATGGCTACACCTTC

D gene: -
J gene: TRBJ2-3
clone size: medium-sized
V gene: TRBV6-1
CDR3 protein: CASSPFSGGSSTDTQYF
CDR3 DNA: TGTGCCAGCAGCCCTTTTAGCGGAGGGTCTAGCACAGATACGCAGTATTTT

D gene: -
J gene: TRBJ2-5
clone size: few
V gene: TRBV6-1
CDR3 protein: CASTDHPRGTQYF
CDR3 DNA: TGTGCCAGCACCGACCACCCCCGCGGGACCCAGTACTTC

D gene: TRBD1
J gene: TRBJ1-3
clone size: -
V gene: TRBV4-1
CDR3 protein: CASMGGSETGSGNTIYF
CDR3 DNA: TGCGCCAGCATGGGAGGGTCTGAGACAGGGTCTGGAAACACCATATATTTT

D gene: -
J gene: TRBJ2-7
clone size: -
V gene: TRBV12-3/TRBV12-4
CDR3 protein: CASSPGSGPDNEQYF
CDR3 DNA: TGTGCCAGCAGTCCCGGTTCGGGACCTGACAATGAGCAGTACTTC

D gene: -
J gene: TRBJ2-7
clone size: -
V gene: TRBV12-3/TRBV12-4
CDR3 protein: CASSFRTYSYNEQYF
CDR3 DNA: TGTGCCAGCAGTTTTCGCACATACTCCTACAATGAGCAGTACTTC

D gene: TRBD1
J gene: TRBJ2-1
clone size: few
V gene: TRBV24-1
CDR3 protein: CATSDLAGQGAYNEQFF
CDR3 DNA: TGTGCCACCAGTGATTTGGCGGGACAGGGGGCCTACAATGAGCAGTTCTTC

D gene: -
J gene: TRBJ2-1
clone size: few
V gene: TRBV12-3/TRBV12-4
CDR3 protein: CASSKQTGAGAYEQFF
CDR3 DNA: TGTGCCAGCAGCAAACAGACCGGGGCCGGGGCCTATGAGCAGTTCTTC

D gene: TRBD2
J gene: TRBJ2-5
clone size: many
V gene: TRBV7-8
CDR3 protein: CASSRPGRGRMVETQYF
CDR3 DNA: TGTGCCAGCAGCCGTCCGGGGCGCGGGAGGATGGTGGAGACCCAGTACTTC

D gene: TRBD2
J gene: TRBJ2-1
clone size: -
V gene: TRBV12-3/TRBV12-4
CDR3 protein: CASSAGTSGGHSEQFF
CDR3 DNA: TGTGCCAGCAGTGCCGGGACTAGCGGGGGGCATAGTGAGCAGTTCTTC

D gene: TRBD1
J gene: TRBJ2-1
clone size: few
V gene: TRBV24-1
CDR3 protein: CATSDTRTGGAETQFF
CDR3 DNA: TGTGCCACCAGTGATACTCGGACAGGGGGCGCGGAGACCCAGTTCTTC

D gene: -
J gene: TRBJ1-1
clone size: many
V gene: TRBV6-1
CDR3 protein: CASRLDGLNTEAFF
CDR3 DNA: TGTGCCAGCAGACTCGACGGACTGAACACTGAAGCTTTCTTT

D gene: -
J gene: TRBJ2-7
clone size: medium-sized
V gene: TRBV12-3/TRBV12-4
CDR3 protein: CAGHRGRGAYEQYF
CDR3 DNA: TGTGCCGGACACAGGGGGCGGGGGGCGTACGAGCAGTACTTC

D gene: TRBD2
J gene: TRBJ2-7
clone size: medium-sized
V gene: TRBV12-3/TRBV12-4
CDR3 protein: CASSLLSGRNEQYF
CDR3 DNA: TGTGCCAGCAGTTTGTTGAGCGGGAGAAATGAGCAGTACTTC

D gene: -
J gene: TRBJ2-2
clone size: -
V gene: TRBV11-2
CDR3 protein: CASSLGTQVDTGELFF
CDR3 DNA: TGTGCCAGCAGCTTAGGTACACAGGTAGACACCGGGGAGCTGTTTTTT

D gene: TRBD1
J gene: TRBJ2-2
clone size: -
V gene: TRBV6-6
CDR3 protein: CASSYSQGTGELFF
CDR3 DNA: TGTGCCAGCAGTTACTCACAGGGGACCGGGGAGCTGTTTTTT

D gene: TRBD2
J gene: TRBJ2-5
clone size: -
V gene: TRBV5-3
CDR3 protein: CASSLLRLAGETQYF
CDR3 DNA: TGTGCCAGCAGCTTGTTAAGACTAGCGGGAGAGACCCAGTACTTC

D gene: -
J gene: TRBJ2-1
clone size: many
V gene: TRBV6-6
CDR3 protein: CASSYSSGAEQFF
CDR3 DNA: TGTGCCAGCAGTTACTCATCGGGGGCCGAGCAGTTCTTC

D gene: -
J gene: TRBJ2-2
clone size: medium-sized
V gene: TRBV10-3
CDR3 protein: CAISPQWNTGELFF
CDR3 DNA: TGTGCCATCAGTCCCCAGTGGAACACCGGGGAGCTGTTTTTT

D gene: -
J gene: TRBJ2-1
clone size: -
V gene: TRBV6-6
CDR3 protein: CASSYSPGAATQFF
CDR3 DNA: TGTGCCAGCAGTTACTCGCCAGGTGCCGCGACCCAGTTCTTC

D gene: -
J gene: TRBJ2-3
clone size: -
V gene: TRBV10-3
CDR3 protein: CAISDNFGRDSTDTQYF
CDR3 DNA: TGTGCCATCAGCGACAACTTCGGGCGGGACAGCACAGATACGCAGTATTTT